This TCR beta chain was retrieved from a study of CD8 T cells in ankylosing spondylitis. General study findings and limits: Ankylosing spondylitis blood seemed to carry a telltale TCR beta motif made of under 10 highly homologous variants. Disease-linked clones were CD8+ and relatively rare in peripheral blood.

Germline V gives CDR1 KGHDR, CDR2 SFDVKD. The ends lost 3 bases at V and 9 bases at J; junction bases unmatched: 8. The CDR3 is 15 amino acids. As the method for making TCR beta libraries, quantitative 5'-RACE with molecular barcodes was used. One entry per CDR3 protein, called by TCRdb with MiXCR from the 5' RACE reads. Seen here are a few hundred thousand distinct CDR3 sequences, roughly a sixth observed once, and the top ten hold approximately 0.93%. This clonotype has a handful of counts. The antigen remains unidentified. The chain uses TRBV24-1 and TRBJ2-1, with TRBD2 matching 9 bases. Sequencing was carried out using blood, either unsorted or a sorted T cell fraction (not recorded which). The receptor was isolated from a male donor with ankylosing spondylitis. In DNA, the CDR3 is TGTGCCACCAGTGATCGGGTAGCGGGAGTCGCTGAGCAGTTCTTC. Translated: CATSDRVAGVAEQFF.